The rows below give T cell receptor beta chains drawn from one sample of a study of shared clonotypes between healthy human individuals. Repertoires were generated with immunoSEQ multiplex PCR, while TCRdb's copy carries only in-frame clones and drops some. The repertoire holds 450,000 to 550,000 clones, with approximately 79% as singletons. Sample: PBMCs. The receptors were sampled from a woman in her forties in good health. Some clones in this sample may be carry-over from other donors' samples. Both conserved end residues are part of each CDR3. The order of the fields is V gene, clone size, J gene, D gene, CDR3 protein, CDR3 DNA. A D gene is named only where the DNA matches it firmly. Clone sizes are given selectively: once, few, many, or a class where the clone is expanded.

>TRBV10-3|once|TRBJ2-2|-
CAISVGLARDTGELFF
TGTGCCATCAGTGTGGGGCTAGCGCGCGACACCGGGGAGCTGTTTTTT
>TRBV15|once|TRBJ2-5|-
CATSRDLPGVETQYF
TGTGCCACCAGCAGAGATCTTCCGGGAGTAGAGACCCAGTACTTC
>TRBV6-5|-|TRBJ1-2|-
CASSYPAGGGYTF
TGTGCCAGCAGTTACCCCGCGGGGGGGGGCTACACCTTC
>TRBV6-5|-|TRBJ1-1|-
CASSYWTELNTEAFF
TGTGCCAGCAGTTACTGGACAGAACTGAACACTGAAGCTTTCTTT
>TRBV2|-|TRBJ2-7|TRBD1
CASRGGTGTGNEQYF
TGTGCCAGCAGGGGAGGGACAGGGACTGGTAACGAGCAGTACTTC
>TRBV5-6|few|TRBJ2-4|-
CASSSLATAKNIQYF
TGTGCCAGCAGCTCCCTAGCGACAGCCAAAAACATTCAGTACTTC
>TRBV7-3|-|TRBJ2-7|TRBD1
CASSPNPGTAYEQYF
TGTGCCAGCAGCCCTAACCCCGGGACAGCATACGAGCAGTACTTC
>TRBV15|-|TRBJ1-5|TRBD1
CATSRGQGNQPQHF
TGTGCCACCAGCAGAGGACAGGGGAATCAGCCCCAGCATTTT
>TRBV28|-|TRBJ2-4|-
CASSFASRVKNIQYF
TGTGCCAGCAGTTTCGCTAGTAGGGTGAAAAACATTCAGTACTTC
>TRBV6-1|-|TRBJ2-7|-
CASKAGITPYEQYF
TGTGCCAGCAAGGCGGGTATAACCCCCTACGAGCAGTACTTC
>TRBV18|-|TRBJ2-2|-
CASSLTGELFF
TGTGCCAGCTCACTAACGGGGGAGCTGTTTTTT
>TRBV6-1|-|TRBJ1-4|-
CASPSATNEKLFF
TGTGCCTCCCCATCTGCAACTAATGAAAAACTGTTTTTT
>TRBV19|-|TRBJ1-5|-
CASSMRDQPQHF
TGTGCCAGTAGTATGAGGGATCAGCCCCAGCATTTT
>TRBV20-1|few|TRBJ2-5|-
CSAASRETQYF
TGCAGTGCCGCCTCGCGAGAGACCCAGTACTTC
>TRBV18|-|TRBJ1-2|TRBD1
CASSPERQGAFGIYGYTF
TGTGCCAGCTCACCCGAACGACAGGGGGCTTTCGGGATCTATGGCTACACCTTC
>TRBV6-6|-|TRBJ2-7|-
CASSYSGNSYEQYF
TGTGCCAGCAGTTACTCTGGCAACTCCTACGAGCAGTACTTC
>TRBV27|-|TRBJ2-7|-
CASSHQGSGAYEQYF
TGTGCCAGCAGTCACCAGGGGAGCGGAGCCTACGAGCAGTACTTC
>TRBV10-3|-|TRBJ2-7|TRBD2
CAIGTSGYEQYF
TGTGCCATCGGGACTAGCGGGTACGAGCAGTACTTC
>TRBV9|-|TRBJ2-2|TRBD1
CASSGGTGVTIGELFF
TGTGCCAGCAGCGGAGGGACAGGGGTGACTATCGGGGAGCTGTTTTTT
>TRBV19|few|TRBJ1-1|-
CASSMGRGATEAFF
TGTGCCAGTAGTATGGGCAGGGGTGCCACTGAAGCTTTCTTT
>TRBV5-1|-|TRBJ2-1|-
CASSRRQLSYNEQFF
TGCGCCAGCAGCCGACGACAGCTATCCTACAATGAGCAGTTCTTC
>TRBV9|-|TRBJ2-7|-
CASSVSDVNEQYF
TGTGCCAGCAGCGTGAGTGACGTGAACGAGCAGTACTTC
>TRBV2|many|TRBJ1-6|-
CASSAEASPLHF
TGTGCCAGCAGTGCGGAAGCTTCACCCCTCCACTTT
>TRBV6-1|-|TRBJ1-5|TRBD1
CASSELFWSGDRSNQPQHF
TGTGCCAGCAGTGAATTATTTTGGTCCGGGGACAGGTCAAATCAGCCCCAGCATTTT
>TRBV11-2|few|TRBJ1-6|-
CASRGRGNSPLHF
TGTGCCAGCAGGGGGAGGGGGAATTCACCCCTCCACTTT
>TRBV18|-|TRBJ2-5|TRBD1
CASSPPLDRVETQYF
TGTGCCAGCTCACCACCTCTGGACAGGGTAGAGACCCAGTACTTC
>TRBV2|-|TRBJ2-3|TRBD2
CARGLAGSRQDTQYF
TGTGCCAGGGGACTAGCGGGATCTCGGCAAGATACGCAGTATTTT
>TRBV5-4|-|TRBJ2-4|-
CASSLRPSFFAKNIQYF
TGTGCCAGCAGCTTGCGGCCTAGCTTTTTCGCCAAAAACATTCAGTACTTC
>TRBV4-2|-|TRBJ2-7|-
CASSQTAYDLEQYF
TGTGCCAGCAGTCAAACCGCTTATGATCTCGAGCAGTACTTC
>TRBV7-2|-|TRBJ1-4|-
CASSLRQSNEKLFF
TGTGCCAGCAGCTTACGCCAGAGCAATGAAAAACTGTTTTTT
>TRBV9|-|TRBJ2-1|-
CASSVGDSNNEQFF
TGTGCCAGCAGCGTTGGGGACTCTAACAATGAGCAGTTCTTC
>TRBV10-3|few|TRBJ1-3|TRBD1
CAIRDRGMAIYF
TGTGCCATCAGGGACAGGGGAATGGCCATATATTTT
>TRBV19|-|TRBJ1-2|-
CASRPLQNYGYTF
TGTGCCAGTAGGCCGCTGCAGAACTATGGCTACACCTTC